The 7 T cell receptor beta chains below come from one sample, sequenced in a study of blood T cell repertoires in COVID-19 (dated by TCRdb to 2020 to 2021). Receptor libraries were prepared by the immunoSEQ multiplex PCR assay. TCRdb retrieved this table from immuneACCESS and kept in-frame rearrangements only. Not all clones are present; in checked studies, unresolved V genes account for under half, and no reason is known for the remainder. This sample holds some 140,000 clones; roughly 84% were observed only once. The ten most abundant clones make up approximately 5% of the sample. The sequencing sample was made of PBMCs or T cells enriched from blood (not recorded which). These receptors all stem from a man aged 35 to 55 with acute COVID-19.

The CDR3, as DNA: TGCGCCAGCAGCCAACAACTAGCGGCACTTGTTGAACGGACCGGGGAGCTGTTTTTT. Translated: CASSQQLAALVERTGELFF. This chain uses TRBV10-2 with TRBJ2-2, with 8 bases lining up with TRBD2. Germline loops: CDR1 WSHSY, CDR2 SAAADI. This CDR3 region has 19 residues. Losses at the gene ends were 6 bases for V and 5 bases for J; bases not matched to a gene: 20.

The chain joins TRBV18 to TRBJ1-5, with TRBD1 as a possible D gene (6 bases). Trimming stripped 6 bases from V and 1 base from J, with 10 bases between. CDR1 and CDR2 from the germline V gene are KGHSH and LQKENI. The CDR3 is 14 residues long. CDR3 in DNA: TGTGCCAGCTCCGTACAGGGAAGCAATCAGCCCCAGCATTTT. Residues: CASSVQGSNQPQHF. Filled out from reference TRBV18 and TRBJ1-5, the complete variable domain reads NAGVMQNPRHLVRRRGQEARLRCSPMKGHSHVYWYRQLPEEGLKFMVYLQKENIIDESGMPKERFSAEFPKEGPSILRIQQVVRGDSAAYFCASSVQGSNQPQHFGDGTRLSIL.

V is TRBV28 and J is TRBJ1-3, with D uncertain. The CDR3 is 15 amino acids. Germline values: CDR1 MDHEN, CDR2 SYDVKM. The V end was cut by 6 bases, the J end by 0 bases, with 12 bases between. CDR3 amino acids: CASSNTATSGNTIYF. The CDR3 nucleotides are TGTGCCAGCAGCAACACAGCTACCTCTGGAAACACCATATATTTT.

The chain links TRBV20-1 to TRBJ2-6; 10 nucleotides align to TRBD1. The CDR3 totals 17 residues. V gave up 6 bases and J gave up 4 bases; unmatched junction bases: 12. Germline loops: CDR1 DFQATT, CDR2 SNEGSKA (reference sequence). CDR3 coding DNA: TGCAGTGCAAGTGGGACAGGGGAATTATCAGGGGCCAACGTCCTGACTTTC. It encodes CSASGTGELSGANVLTF.

The chain employs TRBV19 and TRBJ1-5; tentative D call: TRBD1 (5 bases). This CDR3 spans 14 amino acids. The V and J ends lost 5 bases and 7 bases respectively, with 15 bases between them. The germline CDR1 and CDR2 sequences are LNHDA and SQIVND (reference sequence). The CDR3 loop reads CASSPGPSGQPQHF. Here the CDR3 DNA reads TGTGCCAGTAGTCCGGGCCCTTCAGGGCAGCCCCAGCATTTT.

This chain links TRBV5-4 with TRBJ1-2; a possible D gene is TRBD1 (5 bases). Deletions cut 4 bases from V and 4 bases from J, with 14 bases between. From germline, CDR1 is SGHNT and CDR2 YYREEE (reference sequence). The CDR3 contains 14 residues. The CDR3 spells CASSPGGGGYGYTF. CDR3 in DNA: TGTGCCAGCAGCCCGGGCGGGGGGGGCTATGGCTACACCTTC.

The rearrangement joins TRBV19 to TRBJ2-3, with 9 bases matching TRBD2. Germline assignment: CDR1 LNHDA and CDR2 SQIVND (reference sequence). The CDR3 covers 13 residues. J gave up 14 bases and V 3 bases, and 9 bases lay outside the gene matches. The CDR3 DNA is TGTGCCAGTAGTATCGCGACTAGCGGCATAGTGTATTTT. It translates to CASSIATSGIVYF.